These 26 T cell receptor beta chains share one sample of origin, sequenced in a study of control samples from healthy donors and cancer patients. Sequencing was performed with immunoSEQ multiplex PCR; in TCRdb, only in-frame clones are kept and a portion is missing. The sample contains about 110,000 clones, around nine tenths of which appear only once. Material: PBMCs. These receptors all come from a woman aged 55-70 years with lung cancer.

The table lists this clone with a count of one. The chain carries TRBV4-3 and TRBJ2-3, with a tentative D call TRBD2 (6 bases). The CDR3 is 17 amino acids. The V end was cut by 3 bases, the J end by 2 bases, with 18 bases between. CDR1 and CDR2 (germline): LGHNA, YSLEER. The CDR3 is CASSQYKAGSNTDTQYF. CDR3 DNA sequence: TGCGCCAGCAGCCAGTATAAGGCGGGGTCAAACACAGATACGCAGTATTTT.

This chain uses TRBV19 with TRBJ2-6; possible D gene TRBD2, 5 bases. This CDR3 spans 15 amino acids. The V gene lost 3 bases and the J gene lost 3 bases, with 9 bases spanning the gap. Germline V gene sequence: CDR1 LNHDA, CDR2 SQIVND (reference sequence). CDR3 DNA sequence: TGTGCCAGTAGTATGAGGGCGAATGGGGCCAACGTCCTGACTTTC. Translation gives CASSMRANGANVLTF. Complete variable domain (other parts from reference TRBV19 and TRBJ2-6): DGGITQSPKYLFRKEGQNVTLSCEQNLNHDAMYWYRQDPGQGLRLIYYSQIVNDFQKGDIAEGYSVSREKKESFPLTVTSAQKNPTAFYLCASSMRANGANVLTFGAGSRLTVL.

The V call is TRBV7-2, the J call TRBJ1-1, with TRBD1 matching over 8 bases. Germline lookup yields CDR1 SGHTA and CDR2 FQGNSA. J was trimmed by 5 bases and V by 0 bases; bases with no gene match: 2. The CDR3 has 14 residues. The CDR3 region is CASSLATGETEAFF. Written as DNA, the CDR3 is TGTGCCAGCAGCTTAGCGACAGGGGAGACTGAAGCTTTCTTT.

The CDR3 DNA sequence: TGTGCCACCTCGACGGGGAGTAATCAGCCCCAGCATTTT. The encoded protein is CATSTGSNQPQHF. The chain employs TRBV18 and TRBJ1-5; D remains unclear. From germline, CDR1 is KGHSH and CDR2 LQKENI. Deletions cut 10 bases from V and 4 bases from J, with 14 bases between. The CDR3 loop spans 13 amino acids.

The sample holds a few counts of this clone. V gene TRBV19 combines with J gene TRBJ1-2; no clear D. The CDR3 has 12 amino acids. The V end lost 10 bases, the J end lost 5 bases, and 14 bases lay between the germline ends. The V gene's germline CDR1 is LNHDA and CDR2 SQIVND (reference sequence). The chain's CDR3 is CATAWGSYGYTF. DNA for the CDR3: TGTGCCACCGCTTGGGGTTCGTATGGCTACACCTTC. The full variable domain, its missing parts supplied by reference TRBV19 and TRBJ1-2, is DGGITQSPKYLFRKEGQNVTLSCEQNLNHDAMYWYRQDPGQGLRLIYYSQIVNDFQKGDIAEGYSVSREKKESFPLTVTSAQKNPTAFYLCATAWGSYGYTFGSGTRLTVV.

V gene TRBV5-1 combines with J gene TRBJ1-5; D perhaps matches TRBD1 (6 bases). CDR1 is SGHRS and CDR2 is YFSETQ in the germline V gene. Trimming cost V 5 bases and J 2 bases, with 11 bases left between them. The CDR3 loop spans 14 amino acids. This CDR3 is CASRQGEGNQPQHF. The CDR3 nucleotides are TGCGCCAGCAGACAGGGCGAGGGCAATCAGCCCCAGCATTTT. The whole variable domain, filled in from reference TRBV5-1 and TRBJ1-5, reads KAGVTQTPRYLIKTRGQQVTLSCSPISGHRSVSWYQQTPGQGLQFLFEYFSETQRNKGNFPGRFSGRQFSNSRSEMNVSTLELGDSALYLCASRQGEGNQPQHFGDGTRLSIL.

The chain couples TRBV12-3 or TRBV12-4 to TRBJ2-7; no firm D call. V was pared by 4 bases and J by 3 bases, with 10 bases between. The length of the CDR3 is 13 residues. The CDR3 here is CASSYGRDYEQYF. The DNA of the CDR3 is TGTGCCAGCAGTTACGGCAGAGACTACGAGCAGTACTTC.

V gene TRBV5-1 combines with J gene TRBJ2-1, with 10 bases fitting TRBD1. CDR3 length equals 14 residues. CDR1 SGHRS and CDR2 YFSETQ come from the germline V gene. V lost 2 bases and J lost 6; bases outside the gene matches: 2. In nucleotides, the CDR3 is TGCGCCAGCAGCTTTGGGGACAGGGGCAATGAGCAGTTCTTC. Protein sequence: CASSFGDRGNEQFF.

The J gene is TRBJ1-2, the V gene TRBV6-1, with unresolved D. The CDR3 spans 13 residues. The ends were cut back, 2 bases at V and 12 bases at J, with 16 bases in the middle. Germline V gene data show CDR1 as MNHNS and CDR2 as SASEGT. This CDR3 reads CASSERGSRIDTF. Here the CDR3 DNA reads TGTGCCAGCAGTGAACGAGGTTCAAGGATTGACACCTTC.

The genes are TRBV30 and TRBJ1-1, with D uncertain. From germline, CDR1 is GTSNPN and CDR2 SVGIG (reference sequence). The CDR3 is 13 amino acids. V lost 7 bases and J lost 0, with 12 bases in between. The CDR3 bases are TGTGCCTACATGGCCCCCATGAACACTGAAGCTTTCTTT. It is translated as CAYMAPMNTEAFF.

The gene calls are TRBV5-1 and TRBJ2-6; D remains unclear. V dropped 2 bases and J dropped 0 bases, with 9 bases sitting between them. There are 16 residues in the CDR3. Germline CDR1 and CDR2: SGHRS and YFSETQ. The DNA of the CDR3 is TGCGCCAGCAGCTTATATCTCTTCTCTGGGGCCAACGTCCTGACTTTC. This gives the protein CASSLYLFSGANVLTF.

The V and J genes are TRBV19 and TRBJ1-5, with TRBD1 as a possible D gene (5 bases). Trimming took off 7 bases at V and 3 bases at J, with 16 bases between the two ends. The CDR3 contains 15 residues. CDR1 is LNHDA, CDR2 SQIVND, per germline (reference sequence). CDR3 protein: CASKPLVGDNQPQHF. The CDR3 bases are TGTGCCAGTAAGCCCCTGGTAGGGGACAATCAGCCCCAGCATTTT.

V usage is TRBV4-2 and J usage is TRBJ2-7; no clear D. The CDR3 loop spans 17 amino acids. Trimming stripped 0 bases from V and 0 bases from J, with 15 bases between. The germline V gene encodes CDR1 LGHNA and CDR2 YNFKEQ. This CDR3 is CASSQEGRPLSSYEQYF. The CDR3 coding sequence is TGTGCCAGCAGCCAAGAAGGTAGGCCTCTGAGCTCCTACGAGCAGTACTTC.

The V gene is TRBV18, the J gene TRBJ2-1; no reliable D call. The V and J ends lost 2 bases and 8 bases respectively, with 7 bases between them. This CDR3 is 12 amino acids long. In germline, CDR1 is KGHSH, CDR2 LQKENI. CDR3 in DNA: TGTGCCAGCTCACCAGTTGGGGATGAGCAGTTCTTC. Amino acids: CASSPVGDEQFF. Combining the CDR3 with reference TRBV18 and TRBJ2-1 gives the whole variable domain NAGVMQNPRHLVRRRGQEARLRCSPMKGHSHVYWYRQLPEEGLKFMVYLQKENIIDESGMPKERFSAEFPKEGPSILRIQQVVRGDSAAYFCASSPVGDEQFFGPGTRLTVL.

V is TRBV6-5 and J is TRBJ1-1; 7 positions match TRBD1. Looked up from germline, CDR1 is MNHEY and CDR2 is SVGAGI. The CDR3 has 13 residues. With 7 bases clipped from V and 2 bases from J, the junction kept 4 bases outside the gene matches. The CDR3 spells CASTRQGNTEAFF. The CDR3 nucleotides are TGTGCCAGCACTAGACAGGGAAACACTGAAGCTTTCTTT.

This clone appeared a few times. V and J are TRBV5-6 and TRBJ1-4, with D tentatively TRBD1 (5 bases). CDR3 length: 15 amino acids. CDR1 is SGHDT and CDR2 is YYEEEE in the germline V gene. V was trimmed by 1 base and J by 4 bases, leaving 11 bases between them. CDR3 DNA: TGTGCCAGCAGCTTGCGGTGGACAATTAATGAAAAACTGTTTTTT. Translating it yields CASSLRWTINEKLFF. The full variable domain, completed using reference TRBV5-6 and TRBJ1-4, is DAGVTQSPTHLIKTRGQQVTLRCSPKSGHDTVSWYQQALGQGPQFIFQYYEEEERQRGNFPDRFSGHQFPNYSSELNVNALLLGDSALYLCASSLRWTINEKLFFGSGTQLSVL.

This clone was detected once. The chain joins TRBV5-8 to TRBJ2-1; 9 nucleotides match TRBD1. The CDR3 has 18 amino acids. Per the germline V gene, CDR1 is SGHTS and CDR2 is YDEGEE. J was trimmed by 4 bases and V by 0 bases; bases with no gene match: 11. The CDR3 bases are TGTGCCAGCAGCTTGGAACAGGGGGCGATGGAAAAATACAATGAGCAGTTCTTC. It encodes CASSLEQGAMEKYNEQFF. Supplemented by reference TRBV5-8 and TRBJ2-1, the full variable domain reads EAGVTQSPTHLIKTRGQQATLRCSPISGHTSVYWYQQALGLGLQFLLWYDEGEERNRGNFPPRFSGRQFPNYSSELNVNALELEDSALYLCASSLEQGAMEKYNEQFFGPGTRLTVL.

The chain has TRBV11-3 and TRBJ2-7; 13 bases fit TRBD2. CDR3 length equals 15 residues. Germline CDR1 reads SGHNT; CDR2 reads YENEEA. V shed 5 bases, J shed 3 bases, and the junction held 4 bases outside the gene matches. CDR3 nucleotides: TGTGCCAGCAGCCCATGGACTAGCGGGAGCTACGAGCAGTACTTC. It yields the protein CASSPWTSGSYEQYF.

This chain links TRBV28 with TRBJ1-5; 10 bases match TRBD1. Germline CDR1 MDHEN, CDR2 SYDVKM. This CDR3 has 15 amino acids. With V trimmed by 5 bases and J by 6 bases, 7 bases remained unmatched. In nucleotides, the CDR3 is TGTGCCAGCAGTCCCCGGGACAGGGGCGTTCAGCCCCAGCATTTT. Its protein product is CASSPRDRGVQPQHF.

The chain carries TRBV6-5 and TRBJ1-5, with 8 bases identical to TRBD1. Germline loops: CDR1 MNHEY, CDR2 SVGAGI. With 8 bases clipped from V and 4 bases from J, the junction kept 4 bases outside the gene matches. CDR3 length: 13 amino acids. The CDR3 nucleotides are TGTGCCAGCGGCTGGACAGGGAATCAGCCCCAGCATTTT. The encoded protein is CASGWTGNQPQHF.

V gene TRBV27 combines with J gene TRBJ2-7; the D is unclear. Germline V gives CDR1 MNHEY, CDR2 SMNVEV (reference sequence). The CDR3 consists of 15 residues. The V and J ends lost 0 bases and 4 bases respectively, with 13 bases between them. CDR3 nucleotide sequence: TGTGCCAGCAGTTTATCGCCGTTCCTTCAATACGAGCAGTACTTC. It translates to CASSLSPFLQYEQYF.

This clone was detected only a few times. The V call is TRBV6-5, the J call TRBJ1-2, with a tentative D call TRBD1 (6 bases). V shed 8 bases and J shed 5 bases, with 24 bases lying between them. The germline gives CDR1 MNHEY, CDR2 SVGAGI. This CDR3 is 16 amino acids long. The CDR3 DNA follows: TGTGCCAGCCGTTTAAAGCAGACAGGCATAGGGTATGGCTACACCTTC. It encodes CASRLKQTGIGYGYTF.

The V gene is TRBV6-1, the J gene TRBJ1-3, with D hard to call. V was clipped by 0 bases and J by 1 base, with 4 bases between them. Germline V gives CDR1 MNHNS, CDR2 SASEGT. The CDR3 contains 14 residues. The CDR3 sequence is CASSEAASGNTIYF. In nucleotides, the CDR3 is TGTGCCAGCAGTGAAGCGGCGTCTGGAAACACCATATATTTT.

The rearrangement joins TRBV9 to TRBJ2-5; D may be TRBD2 (6 bases). Trimming left V 0 bases short and J 1 base short, with 13 bases between. Germline V gene sequence: CDR1 SGDLS, CDR2 YYNGEE. The CDR3 loop spans 16 amino acids. CDR3 sequence: CASSVEEGEFQETQYF. The DNA for the CDR3 is TGTGCCAGCAGCGTAGAGGAGGGCGAGTTCCAAGAGACCCAGTACTTC.

This sequence joins TRBV7-9 and TRBJ1-1, with D hard to call. CDR1 is SEHNR and CDR2 is FQNEAQ in the germline V gene (reference sequence). The CDR3 has 11 residues. V dropped 4 bases and J dropped 11 bases, with 11 bases sitting between them. The CDR3 DNA is TGTGCCAGCAGCTCTGAGTTATGGGCTTTCTTT. This codes for CASSSELWAFF.

The chain employs TRBV9 and TRBJ2-1; TRBD2 aligns across 9 bases. CDR3 size: 15 residues. Per the germline V gene, CDR1 is SGDLS and CDR2 is YYNGEE. V was clipped by 0 bases and J by 10 bases; unmatched bases: 8. CDR3 region: CASSVVASGDGEQFF. The CDR3 DNA reads as TGTGCCAGCAGCGTAGTAGCTAGCGGGGATGGCGAGCAGTTCTTC.